This T cell receptor (beta chain) derives from a study of graft-versus-host responses after intestinal transplantation. Across the whole study: Those transplanted obtained multivisceral, liver-intestinal, or isolated intestinal grafts. Anti-thymocyte globulin served as induction for all recipients, who then took tacrolimus and steroids for three to four years.

Clones were sequenced by immunoSEQ multiplex PCR, and TCRdb holds only the in-frame ones, with some missing. The sample holds tens of thousands of clones, roughly 80% seen once. Notes on this clone: Its matching antigen is unknown.

The CDR3 sequence is 13 residues long. The ends lost 4 bases at V and 7 bases at J; junction bases unmatched: 5. Per the germline V gene, CDR1 is SGHDT and CDR2 is YYEEEE. The sequencing here drew on unstimulated CD4+ T cells sorted from spleen or lymph node cells, taken before intestinal transplant. The origin of this receptor is a human donor who received an intestinal transplant. The chain employs TRBV5-6 and TRBJ1-5, with 7 bases aligning to TRBD1. CDR3 sequence reads: CASSLTGDQPQHF. In nucleotides, the CDR3 is TGTGCCAGCAGCCTCACAGGGGACCAGCCCCAGCATTTT. Combining the CDR3 with reference TRBV5-6 and TRBJ1-5 gives the whole variable domain DAGVTQSPTHLIKTRGQQVTLRCSPKSGHDTVSWYQQALGQGPQFIFQYYEEEERQRGNFPDRFSGHQFPNYSSELNVNALLLGDSALYLCASSLTGDQPQHFGDGTRLSIL.